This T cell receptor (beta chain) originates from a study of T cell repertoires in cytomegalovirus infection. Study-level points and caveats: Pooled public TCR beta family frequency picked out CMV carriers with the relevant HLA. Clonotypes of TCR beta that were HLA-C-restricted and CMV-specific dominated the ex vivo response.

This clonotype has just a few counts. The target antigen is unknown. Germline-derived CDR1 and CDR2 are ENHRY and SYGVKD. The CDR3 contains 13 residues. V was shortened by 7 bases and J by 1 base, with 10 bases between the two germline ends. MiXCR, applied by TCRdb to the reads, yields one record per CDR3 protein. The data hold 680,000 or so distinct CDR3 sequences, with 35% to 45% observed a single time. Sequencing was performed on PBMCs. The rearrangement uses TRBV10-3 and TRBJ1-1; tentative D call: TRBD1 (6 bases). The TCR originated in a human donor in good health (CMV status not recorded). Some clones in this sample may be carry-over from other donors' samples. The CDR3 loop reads CAITGTRNTEAFF. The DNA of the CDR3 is TGTGCCATCACCGGGACACGGAACACTGAAGCTTTCTTT.